This T cell receptor beta chain came from a study of early T cells in non-severe SARS-CoV-2 infection. Study-level information: Sequencing targeted bulk RNA from unsorted whole blood, leaving chains unpaired.

Unique molecular identifiers were added to individual cDNA molecules. One entry per CDR3 protein, called by TCRdb with MiXCR from the 5' RACE reads. The table lists some 42,000 distinct CDR3 sequences, about 6.5% of them singletons. Germline values: CDR1 SQVTM, CDR2 ANQGSEA. The length of the CDR3 is 11 residues. V lost 3 bases, J lost 6 bases, and 9 bases lay in between. There are many counts of this clonotype. The antigen remains unidentified. Study findings and constraints: VDJdb matching favored anti-spike CD8 responses, missing private and CD4 specificities.

The chain carries TRBV29-1 and TRBJ2-7; no reliable D call. The sequencing used whole blood, collected at baseline. This clonotype originated in an adult who was a healthcare worker with PCR-confirmed SARS-CoV-2 infection or an uninfected control (not recorded which). In DNA, the CDR3 is TGCAGCGTTGAGGAGCCGGGCGAGCAGTACTTC. Residues: CSVEEPGEQYF.